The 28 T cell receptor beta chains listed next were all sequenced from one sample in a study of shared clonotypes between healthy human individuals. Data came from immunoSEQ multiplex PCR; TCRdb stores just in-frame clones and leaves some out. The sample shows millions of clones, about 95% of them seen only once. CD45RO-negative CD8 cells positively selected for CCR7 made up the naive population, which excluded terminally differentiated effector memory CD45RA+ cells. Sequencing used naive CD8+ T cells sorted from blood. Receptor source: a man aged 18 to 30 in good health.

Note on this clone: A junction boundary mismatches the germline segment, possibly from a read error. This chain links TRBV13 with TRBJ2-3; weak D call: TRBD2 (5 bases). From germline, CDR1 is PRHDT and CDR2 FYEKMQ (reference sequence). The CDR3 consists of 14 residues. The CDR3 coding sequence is TGTGCCAGCAGCTCGGTTGTCAGCGGACGCTCTTTCTTTTTT. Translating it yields CASSSVVSGRSFFF.

CDR3 residues: CASSEDRLDYEQYF. The CDR3, as DNA: TGTGCCAGCAGTGAGGACCGACTGGACTACGAGCAGTACTTC. This chain joins TRBV6-6 and TRBJ2-7; no firm D call. Looked up from germline, CDR1 is MNHNY and CDR2 is SVGAGI (reference sequence). This CDR3 has 14 residues. Trimming left V 5 bases short and J 3 bases short, with 14 bases between.

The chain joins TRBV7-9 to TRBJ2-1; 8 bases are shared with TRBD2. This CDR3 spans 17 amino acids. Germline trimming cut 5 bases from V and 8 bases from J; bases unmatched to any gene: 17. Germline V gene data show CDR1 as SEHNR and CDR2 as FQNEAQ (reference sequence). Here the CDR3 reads CASSPSWRAGGGDEQFF. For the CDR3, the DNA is TGTGCCAGCAGCCCTTCGTGGCGGGCGGGAGGCGGAGATGAGCAGTTCTTC.

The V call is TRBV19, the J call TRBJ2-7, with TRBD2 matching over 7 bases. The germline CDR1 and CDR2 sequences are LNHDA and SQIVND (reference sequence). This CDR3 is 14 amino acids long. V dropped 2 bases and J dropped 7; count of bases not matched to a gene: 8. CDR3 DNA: TGTGCCAGTAGTATAACGAGCGGGACGGGGGAGCAGTACTTC. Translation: CASSITSGTGEQYF.

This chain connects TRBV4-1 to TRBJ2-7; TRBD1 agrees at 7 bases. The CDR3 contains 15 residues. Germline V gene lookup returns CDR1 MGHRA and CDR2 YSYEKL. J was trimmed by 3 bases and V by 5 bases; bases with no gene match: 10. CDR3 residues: CASSTRTGGLYEQYF. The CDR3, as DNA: TGCGCCAGCAGCACCCGGACAGGTGGACTCTACGAGCAGTACTTC.

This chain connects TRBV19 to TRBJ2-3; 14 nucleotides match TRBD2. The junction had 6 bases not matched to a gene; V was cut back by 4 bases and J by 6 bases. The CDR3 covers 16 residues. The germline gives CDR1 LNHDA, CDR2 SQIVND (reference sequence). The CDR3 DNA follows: TGTGCCAGTAGTACCCCGGGACTAGCGGGAGAGGATACGCAGTATTTT. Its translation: CASSTPGLAGEDTQYF.

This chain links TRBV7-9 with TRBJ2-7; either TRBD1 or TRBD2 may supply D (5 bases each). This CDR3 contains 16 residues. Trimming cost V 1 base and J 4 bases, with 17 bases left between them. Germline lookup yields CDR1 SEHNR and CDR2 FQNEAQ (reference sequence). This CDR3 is CASSLVLGRMSYEQYF. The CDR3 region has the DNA TGTGCCAGCAGCTTAGTATTGGGACGGATGTCTTACGAGCAGTACTTC.

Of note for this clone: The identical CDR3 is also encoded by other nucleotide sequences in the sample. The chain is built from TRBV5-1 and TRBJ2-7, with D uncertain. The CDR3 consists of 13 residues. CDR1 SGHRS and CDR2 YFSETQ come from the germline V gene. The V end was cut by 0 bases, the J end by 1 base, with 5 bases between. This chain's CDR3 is CASSLAGSYEQYF. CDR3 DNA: TGCGCCAGCAGCTTGGCCGGATCCTACGAGCAGTACTTC.

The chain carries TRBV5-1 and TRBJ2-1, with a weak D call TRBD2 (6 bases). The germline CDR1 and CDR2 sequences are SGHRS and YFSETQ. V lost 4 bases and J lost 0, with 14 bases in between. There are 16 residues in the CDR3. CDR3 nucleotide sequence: TGCGCCAGCAGCGTTGGAAGCGGGTTCTCCTACAATGAGCAGTTCTTC. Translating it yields CASSVGSGFSYNEQFF.

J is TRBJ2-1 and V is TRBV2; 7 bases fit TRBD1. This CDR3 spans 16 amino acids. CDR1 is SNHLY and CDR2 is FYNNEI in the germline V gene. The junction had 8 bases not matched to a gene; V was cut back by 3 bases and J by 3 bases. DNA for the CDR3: TGTGCCAGCAGTGACATACAGGGGAATTACTACAATGAGCAGTTCTTC. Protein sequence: CASSDIQGNYYNEQFF.

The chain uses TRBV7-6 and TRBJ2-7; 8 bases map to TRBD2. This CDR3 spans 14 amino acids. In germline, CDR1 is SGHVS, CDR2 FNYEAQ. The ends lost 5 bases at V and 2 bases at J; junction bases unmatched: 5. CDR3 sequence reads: CASSPSGGTYEQYF. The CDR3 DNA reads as TGTGCCAGCAGCCCATCGGGGGGGACCTACGAGCAGTACTTC.

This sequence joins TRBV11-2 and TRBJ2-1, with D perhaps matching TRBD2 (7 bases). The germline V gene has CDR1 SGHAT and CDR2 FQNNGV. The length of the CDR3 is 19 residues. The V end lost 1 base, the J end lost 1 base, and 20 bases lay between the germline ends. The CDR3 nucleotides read TGTGCCAGCAGCTTAGGAAGAGCTGGGGGGGCCGTATCCTACAATGAGCAGTTCTTC. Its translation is CASSLGRAGGAVSYNEQFF. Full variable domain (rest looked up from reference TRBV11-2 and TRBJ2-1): EAGVAQSPRYKIIEKRQSVAFWCNPISGHATLYWYQQILGQGPKLLIQFQNNGVVDDSQLPKDRFSAERLKGVDSTLKIQPAKLEDSAVYLCASSLGRAGGAVSYNEQFFGPGTRLTVL.

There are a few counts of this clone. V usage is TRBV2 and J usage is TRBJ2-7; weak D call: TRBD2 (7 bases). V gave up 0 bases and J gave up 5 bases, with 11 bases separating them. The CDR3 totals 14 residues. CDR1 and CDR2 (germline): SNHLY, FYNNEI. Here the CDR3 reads CASSEAGGPHEQYF. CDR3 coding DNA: TGTGCCAGCAGTGAAGCCGGGGGGCCCCACGAGCAGTACTTC.

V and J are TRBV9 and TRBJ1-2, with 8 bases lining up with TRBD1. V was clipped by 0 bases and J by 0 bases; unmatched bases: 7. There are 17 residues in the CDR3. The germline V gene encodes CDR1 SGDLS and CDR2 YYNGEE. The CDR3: CASSVGQGSGANYGYTF. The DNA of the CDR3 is TGTGCCAGCAGCGTAGGACAGGGGAGTGGAGCTAACTATGGCTACACCTTC.

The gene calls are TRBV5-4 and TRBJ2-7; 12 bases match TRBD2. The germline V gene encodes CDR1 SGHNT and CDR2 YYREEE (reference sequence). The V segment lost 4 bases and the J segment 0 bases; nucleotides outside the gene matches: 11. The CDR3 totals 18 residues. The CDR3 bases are TGTGCCAGCAGCCAGGACCCAGGACTAGCGGGAAGCTCCTACGAGCAGTACTTC. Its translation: CASSQDPGLAGSSYEQYF. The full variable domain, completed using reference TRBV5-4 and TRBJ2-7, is ETGVTQSPTHLIKTRGQQVTLRCSSQSGHNTVSWYQQALGQGPQFIFQYYREEENGRGNFPPRFSGLQFPNYSSELNVNALELDDSALYLCASSQDPGLAGSSYEQYFGPGTRLTVT.

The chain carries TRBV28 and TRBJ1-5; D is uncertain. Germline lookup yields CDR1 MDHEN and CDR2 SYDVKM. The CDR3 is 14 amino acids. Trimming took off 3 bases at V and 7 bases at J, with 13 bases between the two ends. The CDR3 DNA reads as TGTGCCAGCAGTTTTGAACAGCGCCTACAGCCCCAGCATTTT. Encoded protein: CASSFEQRLQPQHF.

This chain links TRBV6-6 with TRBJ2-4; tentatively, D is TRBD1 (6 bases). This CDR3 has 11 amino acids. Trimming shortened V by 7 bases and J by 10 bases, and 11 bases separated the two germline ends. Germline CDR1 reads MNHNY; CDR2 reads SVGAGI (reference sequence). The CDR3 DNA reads TGTGCCAGCACCTGGCAGGGGATTCAGTACTTC. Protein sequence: CASTWQGIQYF.

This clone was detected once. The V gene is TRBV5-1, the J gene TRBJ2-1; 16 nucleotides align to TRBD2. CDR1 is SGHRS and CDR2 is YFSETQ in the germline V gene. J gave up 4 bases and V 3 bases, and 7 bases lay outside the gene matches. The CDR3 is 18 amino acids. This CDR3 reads CASSSSGTSGRGYNEQFF. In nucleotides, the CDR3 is TGCGCCAGCAGCTCCTCAGGGACTAGCGGGAGGGGTTACAATGAGCAGTTCTTC. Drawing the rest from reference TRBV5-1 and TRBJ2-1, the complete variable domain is KAGVTQTPRYLIKTRGQQVTLSCSPISGHRSVSWYQQTPGQGLQFLFEYFSETQRNKGNFPGRFSGRQFSNSRSEMNVSTLELGDSALYLCASSSSGTSGRGYNEQFFGPGTRLTVL.

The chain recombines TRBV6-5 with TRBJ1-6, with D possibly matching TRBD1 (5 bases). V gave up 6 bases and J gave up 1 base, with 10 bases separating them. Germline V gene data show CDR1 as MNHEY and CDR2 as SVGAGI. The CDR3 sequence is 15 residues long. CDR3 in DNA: TGTGCCAGCAGCCCCTCAGGGTCCTATAATTCACCCCTCCACTTT. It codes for CASSPSGSYNSPLHF.

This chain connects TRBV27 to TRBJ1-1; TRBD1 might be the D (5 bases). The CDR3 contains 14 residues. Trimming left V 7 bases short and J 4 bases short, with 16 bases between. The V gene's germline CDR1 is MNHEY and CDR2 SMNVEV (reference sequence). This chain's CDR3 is CASTSGFGATEAFF. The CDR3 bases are TGTGCCAGCACCTCGGGGTTCGGGGCCACTGAAGCTTTCTTT.

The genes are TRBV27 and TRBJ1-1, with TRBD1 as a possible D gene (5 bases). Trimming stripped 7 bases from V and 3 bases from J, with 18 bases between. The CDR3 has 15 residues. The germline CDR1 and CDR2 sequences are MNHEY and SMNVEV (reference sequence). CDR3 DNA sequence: TGTGCCAGCACACCCATGGGGGTCGGGGACACTGAAGCTTTCTTT. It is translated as CASTPMGVGDTEAFF.

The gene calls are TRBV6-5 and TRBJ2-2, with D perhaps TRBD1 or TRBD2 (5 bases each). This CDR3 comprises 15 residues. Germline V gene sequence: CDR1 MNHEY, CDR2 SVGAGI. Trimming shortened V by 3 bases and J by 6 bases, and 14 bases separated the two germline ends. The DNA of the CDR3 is TGTGCCAGCAGTTATTCGGGGCTAGGGTCCGGGGAGCTGTTTTTT. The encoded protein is CASSYSGLGSGELFF.

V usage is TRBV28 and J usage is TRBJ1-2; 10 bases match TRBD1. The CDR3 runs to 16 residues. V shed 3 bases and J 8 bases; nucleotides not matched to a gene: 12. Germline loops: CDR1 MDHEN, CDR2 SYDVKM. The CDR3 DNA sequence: TGTGCCAGCAGTTTGCCCTTCTCCGGGACAGGGGAGGGCTACACCTTC. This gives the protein CASSLPFSGTGEGYTF.

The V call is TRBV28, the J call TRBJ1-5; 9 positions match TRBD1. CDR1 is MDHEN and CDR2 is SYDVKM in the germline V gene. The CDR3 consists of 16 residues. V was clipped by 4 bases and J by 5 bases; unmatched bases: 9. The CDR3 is CASSSGTGIKDQPQHF. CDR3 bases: TGTGCCAGCAGTTCCGGGACAGGGATAAAGGATCAGCCCCAGCATTTT.

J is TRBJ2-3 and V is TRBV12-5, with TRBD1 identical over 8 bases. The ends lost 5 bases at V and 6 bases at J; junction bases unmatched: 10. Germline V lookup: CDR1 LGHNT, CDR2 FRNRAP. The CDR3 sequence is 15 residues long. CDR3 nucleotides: TGTGCTAGTGGTCCCGGGACAGGCAAAGGGGATACGCAGTATTTT. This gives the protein CASGPGTGKGDTQYF.

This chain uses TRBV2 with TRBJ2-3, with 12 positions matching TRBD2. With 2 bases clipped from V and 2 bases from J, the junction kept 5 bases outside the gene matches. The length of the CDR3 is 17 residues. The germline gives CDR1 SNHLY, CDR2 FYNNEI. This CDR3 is CASSETGTSGLTDTQYF. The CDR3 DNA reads TGTGCCAGCAGTGAAACCGGGACTAGCGGGCTCACAGATACGCAGTATTTT.

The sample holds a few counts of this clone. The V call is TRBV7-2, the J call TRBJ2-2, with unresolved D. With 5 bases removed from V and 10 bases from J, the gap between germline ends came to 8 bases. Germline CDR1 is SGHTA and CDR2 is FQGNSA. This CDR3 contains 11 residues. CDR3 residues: CASSRSEELFF. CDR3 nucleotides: TGTGCCAGCAGCCGCAGTGAGGAGCTGTTTTTT.

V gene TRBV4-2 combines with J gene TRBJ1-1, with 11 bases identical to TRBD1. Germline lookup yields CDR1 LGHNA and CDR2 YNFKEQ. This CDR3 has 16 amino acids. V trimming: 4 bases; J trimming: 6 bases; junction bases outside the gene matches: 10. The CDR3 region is CASSPGQGAILPEAFF. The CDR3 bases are TGTGCCAGCAGCCCAGGACAGGGGGCGATCCTCCCTGAAGCTTTCTTT.